The 13 T cell receptor beta chains given below trace back to one sample, sequenced in a study of blood T cell repertoires in COVID-19 (dated by TCRdb to 2020 to 2022). The protocol used for the library was the immunoSEQ multiplex PCR assay. TCRdb holds this immuneACCESS table with in-frame rearrangements only. Some clones are missing; in checked studies, unresolved V genes explain under half, and the rest has no known cause. The sample has around 150,000 clones on record, about 82% of them singletons. The top ten clones comprise roughly 6.4% of the sample. Sequenced material: PBMCs or T cells enriched from blood (not recorded which). The source of these receptors is a woman aged 35 to 49 who had recovered from COVID-19.

V is TRBV30 and J is TRBJ2-1; 9 bases match TRBD2. The CDR3 runs to 18 residues. From germline, CDR1 is GTSNPN and CDR2 SVGIG (reference sequence). The V gene end was trimmed by 4 bases and the J gene end by 3 bases; junction bases not matched to a gene: 16. The CDR3 sequence: CAWTKRLAGSYGYNEQFF. The CDR3 nucleotides read TGTGCCTGGACCAAGAGGCTAGCGGGGTCATATGGCTACAATGAGCAGTTCTTC.

Turning to this clone: The junction departs from the called germline gene at one end, perhaps through a read error. This rearrangement joins TRBV4-2 to TRBJ1-2; 7 positions match TRBD1. The CDR3 covers 15 residues. Germline V gives CDR1 LGHNA, CDR2 YNFKEQ. CDR3 nucleotides: TGTGCCAGCAGCCAAGTCGAGGGACAGAACTATGGCCACACCTTC. This codes for CASSQVEGQNYGHTF.

The chain carries TRBV12-3 or TRBV12-4 and TRBJ1-1, with D possibly TRBD1 on 6 matching bases. V was shortened by 2 bases and J by 6 bases, with 10 bases between the two germline ends. The length of the CDR3 is 13 residues. DNA for the CDR3: TGTGCCAGCAGTTTATCAGGGGCAGCTGAAGCTTTCTTT. This encodes CASSLSGAAEAFF.

The chain links TRBV30 to TRBJ1-1, with D possibly TRBD1 on 6 matching bases. Trimming shortened V by 4 bases and J by 0 bases, and 9 bases separated the two germline ends. CDR3 length equals 13 residues. Germline V gene sequence: CDR1 GTSNPN, CDR2 SVGIG (reference sequence). The CDR3, as DNA: TGTGCCTGGAAGGGACACATGAACACTGAAGCTTTCTTT. The encoded protein is CAWKGHMNTEAFF.

The CDR3 DNA follows: TGTGCCAGCTCACTGGAGAGCGGGGGGGCCGGAGAGACCCAGTACTTC. This encodes CASSLESGGAGETQYF. The chain has TRBV18 and TRBJ2-5, with TRBD2 matching over 10 bases. The trim removed 4 bases at V and 4 bases at J, leaving 9 bases unmatched. Germline V gene lookup returns CDR1 KGHSH and CDR2 LQKENI. CDR3 length: 16 amino acids.

This chain connects TRBV3-1 (or the pseudogene TRBV3-2) to TRBJ1-1, with D uncertain. The CDR3 loop spans 13 amino acids. Trimming stripped 0 bases from V and 7 bases from J, with 9 bases between. Germline V gene sequence: CDR1 LGHDT, CDR2 YNNKEL (reference sequence). The CDR3 DNA reads as TGTGCCAGCAGCCAAGATCGGCGGCATGAAGCTTTCTTT. Residues: CASSQDRRHEAFF.

V is TRBV7-9 and J is TRBJ1-5, with D unclear. Germline V gives CDR1 SEHNR, CDR2 FQNEAQ (reference sequence). CDR3 length: 14 amino acids. V gave up 4 bases and J gave up 4 bases, with 11 bases separating them. For the CDR3, the DNA is TGTGCCAGCAGCTCCGGGTCCCATAATCAGCCCCAGCATTTT. This encodes CASSSGSHNQPQHF.

This chain joins TRBV14 and TRBJ2-1; the D gene is possibly TRBD2 (6 bases). Trimming cost V 1 base and J 6 bases, with 28 bases left between them. The CDR3 loop spans 20 amino acids. The germline gives CDR1 SGHDN, CDR2 FVKESK. DNA for the CDR3: TGTGCCAGCAGCCAAGCAGTGCAGCGCAATATCGGGGGTATACTCAATGAGCAGTTCTTC. Translated: CASSQAVQRNIGGILNEQFF.

In this sample, this clone turned up once. The DNA of the CDR3 is TGTGCCTGGGGCCTTACGGAGGCCGTTGATGGCTACACCTTC. Translating it yields CAWGLTEAVDGYTF. The rearrangement links TRBV30 to TRBJ1-2; D is unresolved. Germline CDR1 reads GTSNPN; CDR2 reads SVGIG (reference sequence). The CDR3 consists of 14 residues. V lost 5 bases and J 6 bases, leaving 19 bases between the germline ends.

V and J are TRBV30 and TRBJ1-5; 8 positions match TRBD1. There are 16 residues in the CDR3. V lost 1 base to trimming and J lost 7 bases; unmatched junction nucleotides: 12. CDR1 and CDR2 from the germline V gene are GTSNPN and SVGIG (reference sequence). The CDR3 sequence: CAWSERTGQGGQPQHF. CDR3 DNA: TGTGCCTGGAGTGAGCGTACAGGACAGGGAGGGCAGCCCCAGCATTTT.

V is TRBV6-5 and J is TRBJ2-1; tentatively, D is TRBD1 (6 bases). V lost 8 bases and J 4 bases, leaving 12 bases between the germline ends. Per germline, CDR1 MNHEY and CDR2 SVGAGI. This CDR3 contains 13 residues. The CDR3 loop reads CASAPGQYNEQFF. DNA of the CDR3: TGTGCCAGCGCTCCGGGACAATACAATGAGCAGTTCTTC.

This chain links TRBV25-1 with TRBJ2-3; no definite D call. The V gene's germline CDR1 is MGHDK and CDR2 SYGVNS. CDR3 length equals 14 residues. Trimming took off 3 bases at V and 2 bases at J, with 9 bases between the two ends. CDR3 sequence (DNA): TGTGCCAGCAGTGAGCTACGAGTCACAGATACGCAGTATTTT. Protein product: CASSELRVTDTQYF.

Concerning this clone: This same CDR3 is encoded by further DNA sequences in the sample. In DNA, the CDR3 is TGCGCCAGCAGTCGCGATTCGAACACTGAAGCTTTCTTT. It codes for CASSRDSNTEAFF. This chain links TRBV10-1 with TRBJ1-1; D remains ambiguous. V lost 5 bases to trimming and J lost 1 base, with 8 bases between them. The CDR3 sequence is 13 residues long. The germline V gene encodes CDR1 WNHNN and CDR2 SYGVQD (reference sequence).